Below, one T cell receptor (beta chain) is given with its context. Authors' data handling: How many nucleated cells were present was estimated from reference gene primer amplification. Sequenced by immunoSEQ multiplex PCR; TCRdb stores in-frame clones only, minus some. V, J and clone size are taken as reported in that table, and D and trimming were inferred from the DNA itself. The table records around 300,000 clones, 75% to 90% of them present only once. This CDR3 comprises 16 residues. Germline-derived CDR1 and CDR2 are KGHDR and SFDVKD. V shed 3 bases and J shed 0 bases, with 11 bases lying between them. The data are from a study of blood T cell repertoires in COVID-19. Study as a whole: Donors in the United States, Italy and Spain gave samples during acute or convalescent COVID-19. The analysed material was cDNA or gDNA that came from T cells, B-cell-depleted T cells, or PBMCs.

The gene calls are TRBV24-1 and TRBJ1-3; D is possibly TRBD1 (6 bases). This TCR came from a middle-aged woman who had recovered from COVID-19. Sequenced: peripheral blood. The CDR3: CATSDPTGPSGNTIYF. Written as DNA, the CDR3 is TGTGCCACCAGTGATCCAACAGGGCCCTCTGGAAACACCATATATTTT.